What follows is one T cell receptor (beta chain) and its context. The CDR3 sequence is 16 residues long. Germline CDR1 reads MNHEY; CDR2 reads SMNVEV (reference sequence). Trimming removed 0 bases from V and 0 bases from J, with 9 bases in between. Original processing notes: It was from reference gene primer amplification that nucleated cell counts were estimated. The assay was immunoSEQ multiplex PCR, and TCRdb's table has in-frame clones only and misses some. The DNA gave D and trimming, while V, J and clone size come from that table. The data contain approximately 67,000 clones, approximately 90% of them singletons. The sample belongs to a study of blood T cell repertoires in COVID-19. Study information: Acute-phase and convalescent COVID-19 samples originated in the United States, Italy and Spain. T cells, B-cell-depleted T cells, or PBMCs supplied cDNA or gDNA.

This sequence joins TRBV27 and TRBJ2-1, with D hard to call. The sample was peripheral blood. This TCR derives from a woman aged 60-75 years with active COVID-19. The CDR3 DNA sequence: TGTGCCAGCAGTTTATCGAGTTTTTCCTCCTACAATGAGCAGTTCTTC. Residues: CASSLSSFSSYNEQFF.